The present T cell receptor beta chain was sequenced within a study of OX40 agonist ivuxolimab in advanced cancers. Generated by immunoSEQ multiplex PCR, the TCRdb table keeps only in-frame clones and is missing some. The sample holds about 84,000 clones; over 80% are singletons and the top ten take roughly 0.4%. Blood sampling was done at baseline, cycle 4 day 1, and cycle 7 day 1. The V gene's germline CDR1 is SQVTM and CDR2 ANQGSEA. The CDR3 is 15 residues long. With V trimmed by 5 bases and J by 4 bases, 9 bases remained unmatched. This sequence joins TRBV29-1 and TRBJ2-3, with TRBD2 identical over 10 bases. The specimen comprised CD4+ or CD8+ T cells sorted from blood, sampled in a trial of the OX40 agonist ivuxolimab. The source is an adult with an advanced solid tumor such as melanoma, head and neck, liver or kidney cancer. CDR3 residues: CSVPHLAGAPDTQYF. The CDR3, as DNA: TGCAGCGTTCCGCACCTAGCGGGAGCCCCAGATACGCAGTATTTT.